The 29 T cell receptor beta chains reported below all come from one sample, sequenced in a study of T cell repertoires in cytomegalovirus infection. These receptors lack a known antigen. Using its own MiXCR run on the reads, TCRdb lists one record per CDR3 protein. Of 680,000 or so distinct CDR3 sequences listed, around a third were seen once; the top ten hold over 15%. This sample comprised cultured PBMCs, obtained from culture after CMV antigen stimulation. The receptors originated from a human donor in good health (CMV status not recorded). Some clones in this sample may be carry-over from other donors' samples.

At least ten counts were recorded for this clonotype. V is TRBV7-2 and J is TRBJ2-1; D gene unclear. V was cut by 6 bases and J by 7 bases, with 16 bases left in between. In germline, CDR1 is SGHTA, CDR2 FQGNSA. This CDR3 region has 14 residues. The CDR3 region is CASRPSVGMNEQFF. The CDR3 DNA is TGTGCCAGCAGACCGAGCGTGGGGATGAATGAGCAGTTCTTC.

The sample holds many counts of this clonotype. In DNA, the CDR3 is TGTGCCAGCAGCTTACAGGGAGGCAATCAGCCCCAGCATTTT. This gives the protein CASSLQGGNQPQHF. The genes are TRBV7-2 and TRBJ1-5, with D tentatively TRBD1 (5 bases). Germline V gene sequence: CDR1 SGHTA, CDR2 FQGNSA. Trimming pared 2 bases from V and 2 bases from J, leaving 7 bases between. The CDR3 is made up of 14 amino acids. Supplemented by reference TRBV7-2 and TRBJ1-5, the full variable domain reads GAGVSQSPSNKVTEKGKDVELRCDPISGHTALYWYRQSLGQGLEFLIYFQGNSAPDKSGLPSDRFSAERTGGSVSTLTIQRTQQEDSAVYLCASSLQGGNQPQHFGDGTRLSIL.

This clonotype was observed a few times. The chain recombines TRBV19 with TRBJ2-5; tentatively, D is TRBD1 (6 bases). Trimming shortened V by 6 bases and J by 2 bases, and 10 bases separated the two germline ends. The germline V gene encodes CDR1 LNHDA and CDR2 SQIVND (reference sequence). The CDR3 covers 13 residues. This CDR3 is CASRTGFQETQYF. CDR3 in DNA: TGTGCCAGTAGGACAGGCTTTCAAGAGACCCAGTACTTC.

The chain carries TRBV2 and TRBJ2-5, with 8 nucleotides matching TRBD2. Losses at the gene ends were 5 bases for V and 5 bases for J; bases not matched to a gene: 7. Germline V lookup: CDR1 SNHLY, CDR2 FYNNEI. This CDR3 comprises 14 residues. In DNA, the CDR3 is TGTGCCAGCAGTAGAACAACTAGCGGTGAGACCCAGTACTTC. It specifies CASSRTTSGETQYF.

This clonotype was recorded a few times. The CDR3 is CASSSDPGTGRPNEQFF. DNA for the CDR3: TGTGCCAGCAGCTCCGACCCCGGGACAGGGCGTCCCAATGAGCAGTTCTTC. J is TRBJ2-1 and V is TRBV7-9; 9 positions agree with TRBD1. Germline V gives CDR1 SEHNR, CDR2 FQNEAQ (reference sequence). Unmatched junction bases numbered 13, after V lost 4 bases and J lost 6 bases. The CDR3 totals 17 residues.

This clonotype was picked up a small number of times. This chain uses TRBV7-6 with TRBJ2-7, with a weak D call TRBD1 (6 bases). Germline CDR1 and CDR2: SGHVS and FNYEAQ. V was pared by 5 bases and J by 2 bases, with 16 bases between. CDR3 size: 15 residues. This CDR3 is CASSPLRTGPYEQYF. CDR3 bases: TGTGCCAGCAGCCCGCTTCGAACAGGGCCCTACGAGCAGTACTTC.

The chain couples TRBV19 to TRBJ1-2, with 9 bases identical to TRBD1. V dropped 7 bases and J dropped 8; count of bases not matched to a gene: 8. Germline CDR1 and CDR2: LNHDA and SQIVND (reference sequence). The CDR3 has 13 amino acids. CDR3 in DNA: TGTGCCAGTACCCGGACAGGGGCCATGGGCTACACCTTC. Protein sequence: CASTRTGAMGYTF.

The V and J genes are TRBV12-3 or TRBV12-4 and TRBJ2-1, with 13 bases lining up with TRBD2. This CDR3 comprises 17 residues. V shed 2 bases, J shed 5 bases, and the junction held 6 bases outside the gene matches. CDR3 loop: CASSLRTSGGLNNEQFF. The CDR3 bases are TGTGCCAGCAGTTTAAGGACTAGCGGGGGTTTAAACAATGAGCAGTTCTTC.

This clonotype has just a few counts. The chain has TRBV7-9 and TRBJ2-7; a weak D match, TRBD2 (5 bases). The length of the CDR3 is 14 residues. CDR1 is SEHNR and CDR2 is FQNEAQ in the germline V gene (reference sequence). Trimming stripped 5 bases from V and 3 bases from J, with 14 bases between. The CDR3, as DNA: TGTGCCAGCAGCCCACGGGGTCCCCTCTACGAGCAGTACTTC. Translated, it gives CASSPRGPLYEQYF.

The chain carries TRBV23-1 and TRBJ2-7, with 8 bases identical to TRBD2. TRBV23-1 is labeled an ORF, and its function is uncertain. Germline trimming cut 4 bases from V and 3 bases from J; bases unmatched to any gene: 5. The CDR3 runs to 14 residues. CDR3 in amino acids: CASSRRSGSYEQYF. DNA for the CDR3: TGCGCCAGCAGTCGCCGGAGCGGGAGCTACGAGCAGTACTTC.

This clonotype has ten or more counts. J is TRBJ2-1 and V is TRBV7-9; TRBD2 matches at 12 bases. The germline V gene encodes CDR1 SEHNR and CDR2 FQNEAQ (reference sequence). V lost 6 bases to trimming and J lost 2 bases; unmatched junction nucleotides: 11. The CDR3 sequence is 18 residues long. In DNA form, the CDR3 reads TGTGCCAGCAGTTTTGGAGGACTAGCGGGGATAACCTACAATGAGCAGTTCTTC. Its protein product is CASSFGGLAGITYNEQFF. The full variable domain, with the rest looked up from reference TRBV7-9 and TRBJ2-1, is DTGVSQNPRHKITKRGQNVTFRCDPISEHNRLYWYRQTLGQGPEFLTYFQNEAQLEKSRLLSDRFSAERPKGSFSTLEIQRTEQGDSAMYLCASSFGGLAGITYNEQFFGPGTRLTVL.

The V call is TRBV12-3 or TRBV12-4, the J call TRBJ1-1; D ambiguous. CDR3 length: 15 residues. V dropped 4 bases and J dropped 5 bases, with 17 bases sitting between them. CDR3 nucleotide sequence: TGTGCCAGCAGTTCTGGGGATGGAATCAGGACTGAAGCTTTCTTT. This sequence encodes CASSSGDGIRTEAFF.

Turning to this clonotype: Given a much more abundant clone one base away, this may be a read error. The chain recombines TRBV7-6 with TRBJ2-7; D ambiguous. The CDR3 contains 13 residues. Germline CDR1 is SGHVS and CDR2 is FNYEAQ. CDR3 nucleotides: TGTGCCAGCAGTTCCCACTTTATGGACGAGCAGAACTTC. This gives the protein CASSSHFMDEQNF.

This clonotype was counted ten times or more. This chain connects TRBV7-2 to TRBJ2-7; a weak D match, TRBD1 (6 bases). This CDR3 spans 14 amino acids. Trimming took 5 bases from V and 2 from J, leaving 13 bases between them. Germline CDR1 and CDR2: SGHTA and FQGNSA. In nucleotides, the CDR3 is TGTGCCAGCAGCCACCGGGACAATACCTACGAGCAGTACTTC. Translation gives CASSHRDNTYEQYF.

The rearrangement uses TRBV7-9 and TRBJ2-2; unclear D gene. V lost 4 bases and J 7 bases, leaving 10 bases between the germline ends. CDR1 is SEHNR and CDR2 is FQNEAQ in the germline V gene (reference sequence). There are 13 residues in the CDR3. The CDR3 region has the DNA TGTGCCAGCAGCTCAATTTCTGGCGGGGAGCTGTTTTTT. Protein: CASSSISGGELFF.

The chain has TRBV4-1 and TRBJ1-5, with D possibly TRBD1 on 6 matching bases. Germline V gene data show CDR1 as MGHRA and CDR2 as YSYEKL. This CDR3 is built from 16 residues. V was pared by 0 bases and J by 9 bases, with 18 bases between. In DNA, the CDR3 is TGCGCCAGCAGCCAAGAGCCTTGGACAGTCCGCCGGCCCCAGCATTTT. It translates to CASSQEPWTVRRPQHF.

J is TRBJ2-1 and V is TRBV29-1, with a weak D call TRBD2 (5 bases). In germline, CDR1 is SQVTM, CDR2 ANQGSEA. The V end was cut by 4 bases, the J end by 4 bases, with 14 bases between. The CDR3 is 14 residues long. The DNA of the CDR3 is TGCAGCGTTGTAGGAGGACTTCGATACAATGAGCAGTTCTTC. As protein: CSVVGGLRYNEQFF.

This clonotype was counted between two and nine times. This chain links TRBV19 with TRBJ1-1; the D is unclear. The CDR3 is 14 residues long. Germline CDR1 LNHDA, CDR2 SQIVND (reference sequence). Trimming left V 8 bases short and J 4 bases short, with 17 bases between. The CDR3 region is CASFPDQASTEAFF. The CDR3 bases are TGTGCCAGTTTCCCAGACCAGGCCAGCACTGAAGCTTTCTTT.

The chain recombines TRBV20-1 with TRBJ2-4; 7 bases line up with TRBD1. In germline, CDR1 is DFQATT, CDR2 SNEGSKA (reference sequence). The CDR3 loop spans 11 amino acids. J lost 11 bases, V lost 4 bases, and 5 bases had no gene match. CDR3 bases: TGCAGTGCTAAACAGGGGATGGTTCAGTACTTC. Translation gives CSAKQGMVQYF.

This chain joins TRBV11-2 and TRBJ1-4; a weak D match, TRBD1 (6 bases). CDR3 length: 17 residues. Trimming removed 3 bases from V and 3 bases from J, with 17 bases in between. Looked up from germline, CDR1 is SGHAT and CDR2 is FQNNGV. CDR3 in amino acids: CASSLSGGGASNEKLFF. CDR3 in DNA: TGTGCCAGCAGCTTGAGTGGCGGGGGCGCTTCTAATGAAAAACTGTTTTTT.

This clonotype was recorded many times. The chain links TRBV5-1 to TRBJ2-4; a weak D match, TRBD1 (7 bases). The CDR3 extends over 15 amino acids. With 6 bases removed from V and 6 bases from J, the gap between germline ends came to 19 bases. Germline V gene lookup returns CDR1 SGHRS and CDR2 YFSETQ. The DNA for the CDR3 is TGCGCCAGCACGACGGAGGGGGCGCTTGGAAACATTCAGTACTTC. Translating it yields CASTTEGALGNIQYF.

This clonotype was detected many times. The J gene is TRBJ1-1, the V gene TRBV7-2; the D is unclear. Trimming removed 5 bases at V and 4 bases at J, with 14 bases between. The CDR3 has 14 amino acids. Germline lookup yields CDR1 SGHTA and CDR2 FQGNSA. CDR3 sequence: CASSPSTRVTEAFF. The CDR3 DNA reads TGTGCCAGCAGCCCTTCGACCCGCGTCACTGAAGCTTTCTTT.

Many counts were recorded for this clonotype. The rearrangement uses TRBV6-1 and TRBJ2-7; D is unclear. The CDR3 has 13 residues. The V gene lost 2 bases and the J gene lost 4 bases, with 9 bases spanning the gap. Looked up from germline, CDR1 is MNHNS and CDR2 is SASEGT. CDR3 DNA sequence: TGTGCCAGCAGTGAACCAGAGAAGTACGAGCAGTACTTC. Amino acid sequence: CASSEPEKYEQYF.

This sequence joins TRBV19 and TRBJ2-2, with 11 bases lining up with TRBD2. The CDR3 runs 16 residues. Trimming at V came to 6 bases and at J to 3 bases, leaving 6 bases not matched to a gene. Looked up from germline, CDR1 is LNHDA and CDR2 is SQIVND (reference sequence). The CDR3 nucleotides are TGTGCCAGTAGCAGGGGACTAGCGGATTACACCGGGGAGCTGTTTTTT. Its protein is CASSRGLADYTGELFF.

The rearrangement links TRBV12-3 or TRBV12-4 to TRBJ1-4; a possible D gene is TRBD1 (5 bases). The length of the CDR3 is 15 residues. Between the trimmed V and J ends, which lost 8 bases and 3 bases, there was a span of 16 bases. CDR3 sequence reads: CASLRGPSANEKLFF. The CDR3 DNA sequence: TGTGCCAGCCTCCGGGGCCCATCTGCTAATGAAAAACTGTTTTTT.

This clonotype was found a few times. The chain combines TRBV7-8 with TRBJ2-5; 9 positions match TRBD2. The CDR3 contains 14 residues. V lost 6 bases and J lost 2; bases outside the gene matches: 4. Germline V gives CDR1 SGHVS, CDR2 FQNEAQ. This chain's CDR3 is CASRSLAGQETQYF. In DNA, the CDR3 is TGTGCCAGCAGGTCGCTAGCGGGACAAGAGACCCAGTACTTC.

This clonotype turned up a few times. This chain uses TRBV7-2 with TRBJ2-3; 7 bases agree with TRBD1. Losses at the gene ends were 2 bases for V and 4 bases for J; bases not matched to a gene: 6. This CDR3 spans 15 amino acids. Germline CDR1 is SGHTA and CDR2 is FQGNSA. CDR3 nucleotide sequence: TGTGCCAGCAGCTTAACAGGGGTTGGGGCAGATACGCAGTATTTT. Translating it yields CASSLTGVGADTQYF.

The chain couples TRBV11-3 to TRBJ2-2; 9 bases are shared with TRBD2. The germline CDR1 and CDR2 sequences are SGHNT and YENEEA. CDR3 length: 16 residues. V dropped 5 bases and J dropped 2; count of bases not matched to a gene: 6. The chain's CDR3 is CASSDLAGLNTGELFF. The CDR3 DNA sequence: TGTGCCAGCAGCGATCTAGCGGGATTAAACACCGGGGAGCTGTTTTTT.

The CDR3 reads CASVLGETQYF. DNA of the CDR3: TGTGCCAGCGTTCTTGGAGAGACCCAGTACTTC. This chain connects TRBV2 to TRBJ2-5; D call uncertain. The CDR3 loop spans 11 amino acids. The V end was cut by 8 bases, the J end by 4 bases, with 8 bases between. CDR1 is SNHLY and CDR2 is FYNNEI in the germline V gene.